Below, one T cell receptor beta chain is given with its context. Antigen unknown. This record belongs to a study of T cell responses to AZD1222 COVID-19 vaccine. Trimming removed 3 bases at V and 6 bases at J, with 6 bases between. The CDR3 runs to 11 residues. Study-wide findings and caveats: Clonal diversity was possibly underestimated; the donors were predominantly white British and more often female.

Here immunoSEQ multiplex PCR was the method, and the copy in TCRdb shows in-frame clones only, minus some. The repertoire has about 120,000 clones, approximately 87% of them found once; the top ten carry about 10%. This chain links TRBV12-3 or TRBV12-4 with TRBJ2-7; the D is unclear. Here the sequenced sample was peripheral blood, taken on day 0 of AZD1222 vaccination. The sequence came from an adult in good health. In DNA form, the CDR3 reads TGTGCCAGCAGTTTTGCACGCGAGCAGTACTTC. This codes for CASSFAREQYF.